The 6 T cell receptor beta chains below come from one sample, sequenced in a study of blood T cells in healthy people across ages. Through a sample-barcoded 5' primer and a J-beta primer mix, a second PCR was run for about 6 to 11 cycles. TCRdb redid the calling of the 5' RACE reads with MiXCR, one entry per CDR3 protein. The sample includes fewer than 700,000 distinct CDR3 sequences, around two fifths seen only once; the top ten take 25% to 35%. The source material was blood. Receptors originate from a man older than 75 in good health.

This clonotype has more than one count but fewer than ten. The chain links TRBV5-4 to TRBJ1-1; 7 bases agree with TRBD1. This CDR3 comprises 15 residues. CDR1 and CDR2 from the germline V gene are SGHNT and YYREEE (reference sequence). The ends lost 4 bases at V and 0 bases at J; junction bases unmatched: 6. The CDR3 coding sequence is TGTGCCAGCAGCCCAACGGGACAGATGAACACTGAAGCTTTCTTT. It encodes CASSPTGQMNTEAFF.

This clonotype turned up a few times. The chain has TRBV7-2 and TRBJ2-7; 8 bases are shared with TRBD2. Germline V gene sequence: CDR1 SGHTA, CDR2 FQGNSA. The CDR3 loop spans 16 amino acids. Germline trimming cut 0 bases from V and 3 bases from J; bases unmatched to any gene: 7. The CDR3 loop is CASSLATSGDVYEQYF. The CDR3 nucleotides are TGTGCCAGCAGCTTAGCCACTAGCGGAGACGTCTACGAGCAGTACTTC.

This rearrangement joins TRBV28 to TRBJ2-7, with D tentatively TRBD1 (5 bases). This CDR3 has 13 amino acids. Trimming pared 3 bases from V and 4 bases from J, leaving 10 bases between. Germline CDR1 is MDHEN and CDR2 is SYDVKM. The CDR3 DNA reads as TGTGCCAGCAGTTTGGGGCATCAATACGAGCAGTACTTC. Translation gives CASSLGHQYEQYF.

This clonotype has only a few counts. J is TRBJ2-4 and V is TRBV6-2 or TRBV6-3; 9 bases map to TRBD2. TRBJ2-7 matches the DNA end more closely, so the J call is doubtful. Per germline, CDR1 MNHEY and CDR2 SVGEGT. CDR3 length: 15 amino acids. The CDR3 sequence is CASTRPGSGSYEQYF. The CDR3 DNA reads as TGTGCCAGCACACGACCGGGTAGCGGGAGTTACGAGCAGTACTTC.

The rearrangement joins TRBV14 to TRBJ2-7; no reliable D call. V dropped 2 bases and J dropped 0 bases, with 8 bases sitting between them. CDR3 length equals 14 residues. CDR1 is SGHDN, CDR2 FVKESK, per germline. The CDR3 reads CASSQWRSSYEQYF. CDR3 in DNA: TGTGCCAGCAGCCAATGGCGGAGCTCCTACGAGCAGTACTTC.

The CDR3 sequence is CASSEALREQYF. CDR3 sequence (DNA): TGTGCCAGCAGTGAAGCCCTGCGGGAGCAGTACTTC. V is TRBV6-1 and J is TRBJ2-4; 7 bases map to TRBD2. Trimming at V came to 0 bases and at J to 13 bases, leaving 3 bases not matched to a gene. The CDR3 consists of 12 residues. CDR1 MNHNS and CDR2 SASEGT come from the germline V gene.